Below, 17 T cell receptor beta chains from the same sample are listed, as sequenced in a study of blood T cell repertoires in COVID-19. Here immunoSEQ multiplex PCR was the method, and the copy in TCRdb shows in-frame clones only, minus some. The table includes roughly 100,000 clones, 75% to 95% detected once. Sequences were obtained from peripheral blood. Source of these receptors: a human donor in a cohort sampled during active COVID-19.

The CDR3 DNA reads as TGTGCCAGCTCGGGGGTCATGGACACTGAAGCTTTCTTT. Translating it yields CASSGVMDTEAFF. The chain carries TRBV2 and TRBJ1-1; D perhaps matches TRBD1 (5 bases). Trimming stripped 8 bases from V and 3 bases from J, with 13 bases between. The germline V gene encodes CDR1 SNHLY and CDR2 FYNNEI. The CDR3 loop spans 13 amino acids.

The V call is TRBV19, the J call TRBJ2-3, with 8 bases aligning to TRBD2. Germline-derived CDR1 and CDR2 are LNHDA and SQIVND (reference sequence). CDR3 length: 17 amino acids. The V segment lost 5 bases and the J segment 2 bases; nucleotides outside the gene matches: 12. CDR3 amino acids: CASSRLLASGFTDTQYF. The CDR3 coding sequence is TGTGCCAGTAGTCGATTGTTGGCTAGCGGGTTCACAGATACGCAGTATTTT.

For this clone: The identical CDR3 is also encoded by other nucleotide sequences in the sample. The chain is built from TRBV4-2 and TRBJ2-3; 14 nucleotides line up with TRBD2. The germline gives CDR1 LGHNA, CDR2 YNFKEQ. V shed 4 bases and J 3 bases; nucleotides not matched to a gene: 3. This CDR3 is 16 amino acids long. The CDR3 DNA reads TGTGCCAGCAGCCCGGGGACTAGCGGGGGAACAGATACGCAGTATTTT. The encoded protein is CASSPGTSGGTDTQYF.

The chain recombines TRBV24-1 with TRBJ2-2; possible D gene TRBD1, 5 bases. Trimming removed 1 base at V and 10 bases at J, with 12 bases between. The length of the CDR3 is 14 residues. Germline CDR1 is KGHDR and CDR2 is SFDVKD. CDR3 residues: CATSDFAGKPELFF. The DNA for the CDR3 is TGTGCCACCAGTGATTTCGCAGGGAAGCCGGAGCTGTTTTTT.

The CDR3 nucleotides are TGTGCCAGCAACTCCTACAAGGGGACAGAGGAAGCTTTCTTT. This codes for CASNSYKGTEEAFF. This rearrangement joins TRBV27 to TRBJ1-1; 7 bases align to TRBD1. Germline V gene sequence: CDR1 MNHEY, CDR2 SMNVEV (reference sequence). V lost 7 bases to trimming and J lost 8 bases; unmatched junction nucleotides: 13. CDR3 size: 14 residues.

The V call is TRBV5-1, the J call TRBJ2-2; no clear D. Trimming took off 3 bases at V and 1 base at J, with 13 bases between the two ends. Germline loops: CDR1 SGHRS, CDR2 YFSETQ. This CDR3 contains 16 residues. CDR3 protein: CASSSLPPGNTGELFF. CDR3 nucleotides: TGCGCCAGCAGCTCACTACCGCCGGGGAACACCGGGGAGCTGTTTTTT.

The chain employs TRBV5-1 and TRBJ1-2, with 11 positions matching TRBD1. The CDR3 contains 15 residues. V lost 7 bases to trimming and J lost 5 bases; unmatched junction nucleotides: 10. CDR1 SGHRS and CDR2 YFSETQ come from the germline V gene. Here the CDR3 reads CASDLGTGGRYGYTF. CDR3 DNA sequence: TGCGCCAGCGACCTAGGGACAGGGGGAAGGTATGGCTACACCTTC.

The chain combines TRBV27 with TRBJ2-1, with TRBD2 matching over 10 bases. Germline lookup yields CDR1 MNHEY and CDR2 SMNVEV (reference sequence). V was pared by 2 bases and J by 4 bases, with 8 bases of the junction left unmatched. This CDR3 is 17 amino acids long. CDR3 sequence: CASSLTSGNPMYNEQFF. The CDR3 DNA sequence: TGTGCCAGCAGTTTAACTAGCGGGAACCCCATGTACAATGAGCAGTTCTTC.

The V call is TRBV30, the J call TRBJ2-7; a possible D gene is TRBD2 (5 bases). Trimming stripped 0 bases from V and 5 bases from J, with 14 bases between. CDR1 and CDR2 (germline): GTSNPN, SVGIG (reference sequence). This CDR3 contains 14 residues. CDR3 DNA sequence: TGTGCCTGGAGTGTAGTAGGGAGCGGCGACGAGCAGTACTTC. Its protein is CAWSVVGSGDEQYF.

This chain uses TRBV30 with TRBJ2-7, with 7 bases matching TRBD1. The CDR3 sequence is 13 residues long. The germline V gene encodes CDR1 GTSNPN and CDR2 SVGIG (reference sequence). Trimming took 1 base from V and 3 from J; bases not matched to a gene: 3. This CDR3 is CAWSGGTVYEQYF. The CDR3 DNA reads as TGTGCCTGGAGTGGGGGGACAGTCTACGAGCAGTACTTC.

This clone was seen just once. The chain has TRBV2 and TRBJ1-2; D gene unclear. Trimming cost V 9 bases and J 4 bases, with 9 bases left between them. Germline-derived CDR1 and CDR2 are SNHLY and FYNNEI. The CDR3 extends over 11 amino acids. The CDR3 spells CARRDLYGYTF. The CDR3 DNA reads TGTGCCAGGAGGGATCTCTATGGCTACACCTTC.

V and J are TRBV28 and TRBJ2-5, with TRBD1 as a possible D gene (5 bases). The germline CDR1 and CDR2 sequences are MDHEN and SYDVKM. V was clipped by 6 bases and J by 3 bases, with 20 bases between them. The CDR3 has 16 amino acids. The CDR3 DNA follows: TGTGCCAGCAGGACCTTCCAACCTGACAGCAAAGAGACCCAGTACTTC. Amino acids: CASRTFQPDSKETQYF. The full variable domain, rest sourced from reference TRBV28 and TRBJ2-5, is DVKVTQSSRYLVKRTGEKVFLECVQDMDHENMFWYRQDPGLGLRLIYFSYDVKMKEKGDIPEGYSVSREKKERFSLILESASTNQTSMYLCASRTFQPDSKETQYFGPGTRLLVL.

This chain joins TRBV27 and TRBJ2-2, with 7 bases matching TRBD2. The J segment lost 4 bases and the V segment lost 6 bases, leaving 5 bases of the junction unmatched. Germline V gives CDR1 MNHEY, CDR2 SMNVEV (reference sequence). The CDR3 spans 14 residues. The CDR3 loop is CASRTSGGTGELFF. The DNA for the CDR3 is TGTGCCAGCAGAACCTCGGGGGGCACCGGGGAGCTGTTTTTT.

The sample holds one count of this clone. This chain connects TRBV4-3 to TRBJ2-2, with 7 bases aligning to TRBD2. Germline V gene data show CDR1 as LGHNA and CDR2 as YSLEER. The CDR3 covers 18 residues. J was trimmed by 2 bases and V by 0 bases; bases with no gene match: 9. Here the CDR3 DNA reads TGCGCCAGCAGCCAAGATCCCCCCACTAGCGCAAACACCGGGGAGCTGTTTTTT. It codes for CASSQDPPTSANTGELFF.

The V and J genes are TRBV15 and TRBJ2-3, with D perhaps matching TRBD2 (6 bases). V was trimmed by 5 bases and J by 3 bases, leaving 18 bases between them. This CDR3 contains 16 residues. Germline values: CDR1 LNHNV, CDR2 YYDKDF (reference sequence). In nucleotides, the CDR3 is TGTGCCACCAGCGGAGGGCCCTCGGGGTCAACAGATACGCAGTATTTT. Translation: CATSGGPSGSTDTQYF.

This clone was observed a single time. V is TRBV27 and J is TRBJ1-4, with D possibly TRBD1 on 5 matching bases. The length of the CDR3 is 14 residues. From germline, CDR1 is MNHEY and CDR2 SMNVEV (reference sequence). Deletions cut 6 bases from V and 8 bases from J, with 16 bases between. The CDR3 sequence: CASSTGRGYEKLFF. The CDR3 coding sequence is TGTGCCAGCAGCACGGGGAGGGGTTACGAAAAACTGTTTTTT.

The rearrangement links TRBV5-1 to TRBJ2-7; 10 positions match TRBD1. CDR1 is SGHRS, CDR2 YFSETQ, per germline. The CDR3 loop spans 15 amino acids. Trimming removed 4 bases from V and 2 bases from J; junction bases left unmatched: 6. The CDR3 loop is CASSRGTGEAYEQYF. CDR3 nucleotides: TGCGCCAGCAGCAGAGGGACAGGGGAGGCCTACGAGCAGTACTTC.